Shown below are 20 T cell receptor beta chains from a single sample sequenced in a study of early T cells in non-severe SARS-CoV-2 infection. In TCRdb, the 5' RACE reads were re-called with MiXCR into one record per CDR3 protein. The sample has some 40,000 distinct CDR3 sequences; approximately 6.1% are singletons. The material was whole blood, obtained at baseline. The receptors stem from an adult who was a healthcare worker with PCR-confirmed SARS-CoV-2 infection or an uninfected control (not recorded which).

This clonotype was counted a few times. The chain uses TRBV20-1 and TRBJ1-5, with TRBD1 identical over 10 bases. V lost 5 bases and J lost 2; bases outside the gene matches: 0. The CDR3 contains 13 residues. Germline CDR1 and CDR2: DFQATT and SNEGSKA (reference sequence). The CDR3 is CSAGQGGNQPQHF. Written as DNA, the CDR3 is TGCAGTGCTGGACAGGGGGGCAATCAGCCCCAGCATTTT.

This clonotype appeared a few times. The rearrangement uses TRBV5-1 and TRBJ2-5; tentatively, D is TRBD1 (6 bases). Germline V lookup: CDR1 SGHRS, CDR2 YFSETQ. V dropped 0 bases and J dropped 1 base, with 10 bases sitting between them. The CDR3 has 15 amino acids. CDR3 bases: TGCGCCAGCAGCTTGGGGGCAGGGGTCCAAGAGACCCAGTACTTC. Translated, it gives CASSLGAGVQETQYF.

The table lists this clonotype with many counts. CDR3 region: CASNRGHGNQPQHF. The CDR3 bases are TGTGCCAGTAACAGGGGGCACGGCAATCAGCCCCAGCATTTT. The chain employs TRBV7-2 and TRBJ1-5; 9 positions agree with TRBD1. Looked up from germline, CDR1 is SGHTA and CDR2 is FQGNSA. This CDR3 has 14 amino acids. The V segment lost 9 bases and the J segment 2 bases; nucleotides outside the gene matches: 5.

Only a few counts were recorded for this clonotype. The chain has TRBV7-8 and TRBJ2-7; either TRBD1 or TRBD2 may fit D (5 bases each). V lost 5 bases, J lost 8 bases, and 19 bases lay in between. This CDR3 has 14 amino acids. CDR1 and CDR2 from the germline V gene are SGHVS and FQNEAQ. The DNA of the CDR3 is TGTGCCAGCAGCCGGGGCCAGAGTTTAGGGCAGCAGTACTTC. It translates to CASSRGQSLGQQYF. Using reference TRBV7-8 and TRBJ2-7 for the parts outside the CDR3, the full variable domain is GAGVSQSPRYKVAKRGQDVALRCDPISGHVSLFWYQQALGQGPEFLTYFQNEAQLDKSGLPSDRFFAERPEGSVSTLKIQRTQQEDSAVYLCASSRGQSLGQQYFGPGTRLTVT.

The V call is TRBV4-2, the J call TRBJ2-7, with TRBD1 matching 8 bases. From germline, CDR1 is LGHNA and CDR2 YNFKEQ. With 0 bases clipped from V and 7 bases from J, the junction kept 5 bases outside the gene matches. This CDR3 is 14 amino acids long. The CDR3 DNA reads TGTGCCAGCAGCCAAGATCCGACAGGGGCTGAGCAGTACTTC. Amino acids: CASSQDPTGAEQYF.

Relative to its sample, this clonotype is medium-sized (0.01 to 0.1%). The V and J genes are TRBV5-1 and TRBJ2-5, with 10 bases aligning to TRBD2. J was trimmed by 5 bases and V by 1 base; bases with no gene match: 5. Germline V gene sequence: CDR1 SGHRS, CDR2 YFSETQ. The CDR3 has 15 amino acids. The CDR3 here is CASSLNGLAEETQYF. Here the CDR3 DNA reads TGCGCCAGCAGCTTGAATGGACTAGCGGAGGAGACCCAGTACTTC.

This clonotype turned up a few times. The V and J genes are TRBV5-6 and TRBJ1-1; TRBD1 might be the D (5 bases). Trimming left V 1 base short and J 3 bases short, with 16 bases between. Germline CDR1 reads SGHDT; CDR2 reads YYEEEE. The length of the CDR3 is 16 residues. CDR3 DNA sequence: TGTGCCAGCAGCTTGTTGGGGCGCGGGGAGGACACTGAAGCTTTCTTT. Amino acid sequence: CASSLLGRGEDTEAFF. The variable domain in full, completed from reference TRBV5-6 and TRBJ1-1, reads DAGVTQSPTHLIKTRGQQVTLRCSPKSGHDTVSWYQQALGQGPQFIFQYYEEEERQRGNFPDRFSGHQFPNYSSELNVNALLLGDSALYLCASSLLGRGEDTEAFFGQGTRLTVV.

This clonotype came up many times. V usage is TRBV6-5 and J usage is TRBJ1-5; 9 bases fit TRBD1. The CDR3 runs 15 residues. V lost 5 bases to trimming and J lost 1 base; unmatched junction nucleotides: 3. CDR1 and CDR2 from the germline V gene are MNHEY and SVGAGI. The CDR3 spells CASSGTGLSNQPQHF. CDR3 in DNA: TGTGCCAGCAGTGGGACAGGGCTCAGCAATCAGCCCCAGCATTTT.

This clonotype was seen repeatedly, ten times or more. V usage is TRBV9 and J usage is TRBJ2-2, with unresolved D. The V end was cut by 0 bases, the J end by 3 bases, with 9 bases between. Germline assignment: CDR1 SGDLS and CDR2 YYNGEE. The CDR3 runs to 15 residues. The CDR3 here is CASSVGADYTGELFF. The CDR3 bases are TGTGCCAGCAGCGTAGGGGCAGATTACACCGGGGAGCTGTTTTTT.

This clonotype was counted ten times or more. Here the CDR3 DNA reads TGTGCCAGCAACCCCAGTTGGACAGCGAATAATTCACCCCTCCACTTT. It encodes CASNPSWTANNSPLHF. The rearrangement links TRBV7-8 to TRBJ1-6; D perhaps matches TRBD1 (6 bases). The V end lost 7 bases, the J end lost 5 bases, and 18 bases lay between the germline ends. Germline V gene sequence: CDR1 SGHVS, CDR2 FQNEAQ. The CDR3 totals 16 residues.

This clonotype was observed at least ten times. The J gene is TRBJ1-5, the V gene TRBV19; TRBD1 matches at 10 bases. The CDR3 covers 17 residues. Looked up from germline, CDR1 is LNHDA and CDR2 is SQIVND (reference sequence). The V segment lost 5 bases and the J segment 0 bases; nucleotides outside the gene matches: 7. DNA of the CDR3: TGTGCCAGTAGTGACCGGGACAGGGGCTTTAGCAATCAGCCCCAGCATTTT. This encodes CASSDRDRGFSNQPQHF.

The gene calls are TRBV6-6 and TRBJ2-7; tentatively, D is TRBD1 (6 bases). V was clipped by 4 bases and J by 1 base, with 14 bases between them. Germline V lookup: CDR1 MNHNY, CDR2 SVGAGI (reference sequence). This CDR3 has 15 amino acids. The CDR3 nucleotides read TGTGCCAGCAGTTTCAACAGGGTTGGGTCCTACGAGCAGTACTTC. Its translation is CASSFNRVGSYEQYF.

Worth noting for this clonotype: Just one base apart from a much larger clone, this may be a read error. V gene TRBV6-6 combines with J gene TRBJ1-5; D remains unclear. CDR3 length: 13 amino acids. Germline CDR1 is MNHNY and CDR2 is SVGAGI (reference sequence). Trimming took off 7 bases at V and 4 bases at J, with 11 bases between the two ends. CDR3 bases: TGTGCCAGCACCCGGAATTCGAATCAGCCCCAGCATTTT. Translation: CASTRNSNQPQHF.

This clonotype was seen a handful of times. CDR3 sequence reads: CATSRDRREGGYTF. Written as DNA, the CDR3 is TGTGCCACCAGCAGAGACCGCCGGGAGGGAGGCTACACCTTC. V is TRBV15 and J is TRBJ1-2; D not resolved. The V gene's germline CDR1 is LNHNV and CDR2 YYDKDF (reference sequence). CDR3 length equals 14 residues. Trimming left V 0 bases short and J 8 bases short, with 13 bases between. The full variable domain, its missing parts supplied by reference TRBV15 and TRBJ1-2, is DAMVIQNPRYQVTQFGKPVTLSCSQTLNHNVMYWYQQKSSQAPKLLFHYYDKDFNNEADTPDNFQSRRPNTSFCFLDIRSPGLGDTAMYLCATSRDRREGGYTFGSGTRLTVV.

In DNA form, the CDR3 reads TGCGCCAGCAGCTTCGAGGGGACTGAAGCTTTCTTT. Amino acids: CASSFEGTEAFF. The gene calls are TRBV5-1 and TRBJ1-1; D is possibly TRBD1 (5 bases). V shed 2 bases and J shed 5 bases, with 7 bases lying between them. CDR1 and CDR2 from the germline V gene are SGHRS and YFSETQ. The CDR3 is 12 amino acids.

In this sample, this clonotype turned up many times. The rearrangement joins TRBV18 to TRBJ2-7, with 7 bases matching TRBD1. CDR1 is KGHSH, CDR2 LQKENI, per germline. V lost 3 bases, J lost 0 bases, and 5 bases stayed unmatched. This CDR3 is 15 amino acids long. CDR3 nucleotide sequence: TGTGCCAGCTCACCTGACAGGGCCCACTCCTACGAGCAGTACTTC. This encodes CASSPDRAHSYEQYF.

This sequence joins TRBV3-1 and TRBJ1-1, with D possibly being TRBD1 (5 bases). The V end was cut by 3 bases, the J end by 1 base, with 21 bases between. Germline CDR1 is LGHDT and CDR2 is YNNKEL (reference sequence). The CDR3 totals 18 residues. The CDR3 nucleotides read TGTGCCAGCAGCCACGACCAATTGGGGCGGTACGGGAACACTGAAGCTTTCTTT. Its protein product is CASSHDQLGRYGNTEAFF.

This clonotype was observed a handful of times. The J gene is TRBJ2-1, the V gene TRBV7-8, with D possibly matching TRBD2 (6 bases). Germline V gene lookup returns CDR1 SGHVS and CDR2 FQNEAQ. The length of the CDR3 is 14 residues. Trimming shortened V by 7 bases and J by 4 bases, and 14 bases separated the two germline ends. The CDR3 is CASKNPAGYNEQFF. CDR3 bases: TGTGCCAGCAAGAACCCCGCGGGATACAATGAGCAGTTCTTC.

This sequence joins TRBV7-8 and TRBJ2-5; possibly TRBD1 or TRBD2 for D (5 bases each). Germline V gene lookup returns CDR1 SGHVS and CDR2 FQNEAQ. V was trimmed by 0 bases and J by 5 bases, leaving 10 bases between them. The CDR3 spans 14 residues. The CDR3 here is CASSLAWGSETQYF. The CDR3 DNA reads as TGTGCCAGCAGCTTAGCTTGGGGGAGCGAGACCCAGTACTTC.

The V call is TRBV6-2 or TRBV6-3, the J call TRBJ2-2; the D is unclear. V shed 7 bases and J shed 1 base, with 7 bases lying between them. Germline V gene data show CDR1 as MNHEY and CDR2 as SVGEGT. The CDR3 runs to 13 residues. CDR3 nucleotides: TGTGCCAGCATCCGACAGAACACCGGGGAGCTGTTTTTT. Encoded protein: CASIRQNTGELFF.